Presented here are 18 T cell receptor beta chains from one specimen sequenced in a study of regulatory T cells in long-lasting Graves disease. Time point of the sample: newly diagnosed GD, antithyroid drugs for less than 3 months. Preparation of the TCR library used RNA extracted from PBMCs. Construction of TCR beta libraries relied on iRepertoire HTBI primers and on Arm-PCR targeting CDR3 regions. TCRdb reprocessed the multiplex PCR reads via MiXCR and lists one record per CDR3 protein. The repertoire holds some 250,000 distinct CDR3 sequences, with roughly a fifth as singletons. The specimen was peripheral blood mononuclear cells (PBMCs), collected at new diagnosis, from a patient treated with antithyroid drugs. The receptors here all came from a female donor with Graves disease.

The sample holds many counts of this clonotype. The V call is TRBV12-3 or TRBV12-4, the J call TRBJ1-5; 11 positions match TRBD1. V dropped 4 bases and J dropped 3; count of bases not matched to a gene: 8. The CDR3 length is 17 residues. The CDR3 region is CASSSSGQGAHNQPQHF. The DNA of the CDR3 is TGTGCCAGCAGTTCTTCCGGACAGGGGGCACACAATCAGCCCCAGCATTTT.

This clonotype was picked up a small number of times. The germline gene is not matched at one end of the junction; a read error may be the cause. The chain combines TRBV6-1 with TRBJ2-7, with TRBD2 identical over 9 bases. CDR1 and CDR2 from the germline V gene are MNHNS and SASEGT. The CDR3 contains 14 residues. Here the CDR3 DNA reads TGCGCCAGCAGTGAAGGGCTAGCGGGGTACGAGCAGTACTTC. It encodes CASSEGLAGYEQYF.

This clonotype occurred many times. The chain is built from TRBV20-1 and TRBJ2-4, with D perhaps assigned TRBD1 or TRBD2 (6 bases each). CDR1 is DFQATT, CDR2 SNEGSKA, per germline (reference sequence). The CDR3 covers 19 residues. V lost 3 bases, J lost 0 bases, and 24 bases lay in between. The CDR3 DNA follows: TGCAGTGCTAGCTCCGCTGCAGGGGCTGGGGGGCTAGCCAAAAACATTCAGTACTTC. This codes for CSASSAAGAGGLAKNIQYF.

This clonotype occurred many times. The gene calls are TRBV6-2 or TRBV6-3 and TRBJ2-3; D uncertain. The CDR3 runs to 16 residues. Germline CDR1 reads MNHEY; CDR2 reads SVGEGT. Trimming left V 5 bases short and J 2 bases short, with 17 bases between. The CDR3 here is CASSESVGRVTDTQYF. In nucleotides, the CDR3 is TGTGCCAGCAGTGAAAGCGTGGGCCGGGTCACAGATACGCAGTATTTT.

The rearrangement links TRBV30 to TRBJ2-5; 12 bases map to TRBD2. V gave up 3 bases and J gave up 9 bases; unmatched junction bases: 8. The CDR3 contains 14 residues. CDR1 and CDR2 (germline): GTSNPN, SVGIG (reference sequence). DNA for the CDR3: TGTGCCTGGAGCGAAAAGCTAGCGGGAGGGCCCCAGTACTTC. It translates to CAWSEKLAGGPQYF.

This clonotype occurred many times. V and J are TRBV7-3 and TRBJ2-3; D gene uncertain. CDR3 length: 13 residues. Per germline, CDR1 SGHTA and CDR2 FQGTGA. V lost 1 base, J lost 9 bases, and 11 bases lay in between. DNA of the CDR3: TGTGCCAGCAGCTTAAACAGCGAAGTCACGCAGTATTTT. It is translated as CASSLNSEVTQYF.

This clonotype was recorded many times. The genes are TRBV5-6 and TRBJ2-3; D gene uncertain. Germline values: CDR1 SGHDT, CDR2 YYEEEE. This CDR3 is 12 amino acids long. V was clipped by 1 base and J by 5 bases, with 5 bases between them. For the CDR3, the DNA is TGTGCCAGCAGCTTGTGGATAGATACGCAGTATTTT. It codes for CASSLWIDTQYF.

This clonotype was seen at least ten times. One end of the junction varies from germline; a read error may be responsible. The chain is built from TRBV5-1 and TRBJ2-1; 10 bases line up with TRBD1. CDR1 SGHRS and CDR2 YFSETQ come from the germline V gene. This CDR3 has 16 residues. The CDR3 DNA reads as TGCGCCAGCAGTATGATGACAGGGGGCGTTCAGGTGTTGCTCTCGTTC. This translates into CASSMMTGGVQVLLSF.

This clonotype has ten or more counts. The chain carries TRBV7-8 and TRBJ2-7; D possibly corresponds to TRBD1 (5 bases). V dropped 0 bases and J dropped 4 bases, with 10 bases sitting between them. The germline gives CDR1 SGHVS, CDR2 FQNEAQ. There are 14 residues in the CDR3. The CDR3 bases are TGTGCCAGCAGCTTAGCGTGGGGCGCGTACGAGCAGTACTTC. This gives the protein CASSLAWGAYEQYF.

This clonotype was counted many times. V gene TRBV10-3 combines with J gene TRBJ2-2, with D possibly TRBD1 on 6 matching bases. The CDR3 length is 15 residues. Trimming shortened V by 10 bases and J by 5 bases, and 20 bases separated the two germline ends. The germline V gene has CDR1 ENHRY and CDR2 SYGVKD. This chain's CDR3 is CATRVGQPGTGELFF. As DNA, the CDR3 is TGTGCCACAAGAGTCGGACAGCCCGGAACCGGGGAGCTGTTTTTT.

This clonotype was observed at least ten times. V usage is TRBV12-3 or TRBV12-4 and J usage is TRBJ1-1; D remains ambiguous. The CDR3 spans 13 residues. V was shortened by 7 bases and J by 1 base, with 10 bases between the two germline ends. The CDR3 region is CASTYFSNTEAFF. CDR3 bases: TGTGCCAGCACCTACTTTTCGAACACTGAAGCTTTCTTT.

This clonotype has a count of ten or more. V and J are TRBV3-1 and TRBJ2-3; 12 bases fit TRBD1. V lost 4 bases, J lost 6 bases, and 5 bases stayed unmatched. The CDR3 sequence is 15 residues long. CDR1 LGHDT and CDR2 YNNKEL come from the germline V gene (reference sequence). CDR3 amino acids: CASSPGTGGGDTQYF. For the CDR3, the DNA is TGTGCCAGCAGCCCCGGGACAGGGGGCGGGGATACGCAGTATTTT.

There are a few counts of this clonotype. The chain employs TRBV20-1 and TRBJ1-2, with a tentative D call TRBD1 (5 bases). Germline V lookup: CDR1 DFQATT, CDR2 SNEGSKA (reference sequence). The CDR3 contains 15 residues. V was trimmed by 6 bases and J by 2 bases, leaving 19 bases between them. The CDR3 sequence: CSAYPSGGGNYGYTF. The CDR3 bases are TGCAGTGCCTACCCGTCGGGGGGGGGGAACTATGGCTACACCTTC.

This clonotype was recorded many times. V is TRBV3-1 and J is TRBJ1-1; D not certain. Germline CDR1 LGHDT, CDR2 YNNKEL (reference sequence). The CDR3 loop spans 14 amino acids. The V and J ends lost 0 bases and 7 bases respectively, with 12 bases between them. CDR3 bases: TGTGCCAGCAGCCAAGATCGCGGTATCGGTGAAGCTTTCTTT. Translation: CASSQDRGIGEAFF.

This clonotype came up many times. The CDR3, as DNA: TGCGCCAGCAGCGGGGGGACAGGACCCTATGGCTACACCTTC. It is translated as CASSGGTGPYGYTF. The chain recombines TRBV5-1 with TRBJ1-2; the match to TRBD1 covers 8 bases. Germline V CDR1 and CDR2: SGHRS, YFSETQ. CDR3 size: 14 residues. The V gene end was trimmed by 4 bases and the J gene end by 4 bases; junction bases not matched to a gene: 6.

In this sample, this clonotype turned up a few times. In DNA, the CDR3 is TGTGCCAGCAGCTTAGTTTTGATGAATGAGCAGTTCTTC. Protein product: CASSLVLMNEQFF. The chain has TRBV11-2 and TRBJ2-1; D ambiguous. Trimming cost V 1 base and J 7 bases, with 8 bases left between them. There are 13 residues in the CDR3. Per the germline V gene, CDR1 is SGHAT and CDR2 is FQNNGV.

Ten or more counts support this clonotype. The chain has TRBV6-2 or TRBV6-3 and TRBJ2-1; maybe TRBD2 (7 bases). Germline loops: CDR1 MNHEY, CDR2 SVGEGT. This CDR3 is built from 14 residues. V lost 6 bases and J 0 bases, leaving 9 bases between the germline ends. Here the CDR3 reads CASRGGDSYNEQFF. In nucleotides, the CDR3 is TGTGCCAGCAGAGGGGGGGACTCCTACAATGAGCAGTTCTTC.

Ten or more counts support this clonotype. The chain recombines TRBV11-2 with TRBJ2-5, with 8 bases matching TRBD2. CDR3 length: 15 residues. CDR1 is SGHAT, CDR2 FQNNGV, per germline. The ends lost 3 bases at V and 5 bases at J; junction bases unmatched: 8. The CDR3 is CASSLERGGWETQYF. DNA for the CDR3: TGTGCCAGCAGCTTGGAACGGGGGGGCTGGGAGACCCAGTACTTC.